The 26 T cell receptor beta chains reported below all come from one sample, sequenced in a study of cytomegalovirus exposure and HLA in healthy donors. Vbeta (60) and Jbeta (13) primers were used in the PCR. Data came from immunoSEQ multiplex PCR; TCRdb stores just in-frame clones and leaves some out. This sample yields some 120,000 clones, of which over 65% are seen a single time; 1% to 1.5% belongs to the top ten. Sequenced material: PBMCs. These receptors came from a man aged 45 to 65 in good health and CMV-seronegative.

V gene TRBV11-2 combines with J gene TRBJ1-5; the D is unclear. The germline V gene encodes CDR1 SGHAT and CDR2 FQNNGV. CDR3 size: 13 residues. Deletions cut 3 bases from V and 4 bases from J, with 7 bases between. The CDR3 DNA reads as TGTGCCAGCAGCTTGCACTTAAATCAGCCCCAGCATTTT. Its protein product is CASSLHLNQPQHF.

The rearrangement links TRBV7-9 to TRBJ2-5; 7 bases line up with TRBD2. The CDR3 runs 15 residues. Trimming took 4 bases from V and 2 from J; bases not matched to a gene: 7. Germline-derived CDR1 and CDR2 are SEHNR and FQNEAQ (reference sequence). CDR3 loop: CASSSWNGGQETQYF. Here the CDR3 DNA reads TGTGCCAGCAGCTCGTGGAACGGGGGGCAAGAGACCCAGTACTTC.

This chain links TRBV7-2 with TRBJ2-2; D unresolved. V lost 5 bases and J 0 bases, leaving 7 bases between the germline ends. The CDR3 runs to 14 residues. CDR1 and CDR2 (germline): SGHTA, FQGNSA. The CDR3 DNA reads TGTGCCAGCAGCAACTCACCGAACACCGGGGAGCTGTTTTTT. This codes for CASSNSPNTGELFF.

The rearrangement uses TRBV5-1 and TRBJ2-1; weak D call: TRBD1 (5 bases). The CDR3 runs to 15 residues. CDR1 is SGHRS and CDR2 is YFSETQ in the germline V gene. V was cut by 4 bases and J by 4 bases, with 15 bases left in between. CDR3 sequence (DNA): TGCGCCAGCAGCCCGGGCGGACACAAATACAATGAGCAGTTCTTC. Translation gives CASSPGGHKYNEQFF.

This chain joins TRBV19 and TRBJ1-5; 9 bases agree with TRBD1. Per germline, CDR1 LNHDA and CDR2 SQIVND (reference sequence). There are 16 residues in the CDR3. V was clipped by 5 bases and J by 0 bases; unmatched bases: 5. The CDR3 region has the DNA TGTGCCAGTAGTCCTACAGGGGGCTATAGCAATCAGCCCCAGCATTTT. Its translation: CASSPTGGYSNQPQHF.

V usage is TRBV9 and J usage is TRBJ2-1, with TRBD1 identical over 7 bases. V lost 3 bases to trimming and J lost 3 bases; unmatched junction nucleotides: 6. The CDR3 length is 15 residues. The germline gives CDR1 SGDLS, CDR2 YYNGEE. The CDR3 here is CASSATGNNYNEQFF. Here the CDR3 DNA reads TGTGCCAGCAGCGCGACAGGGAACAACTACAATGAGCAGTTCTTC. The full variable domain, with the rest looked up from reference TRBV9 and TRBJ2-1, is DSGVTQTPKHLITATGQRVTLRCSPRSGDLSVYWYQQSLDQGLQFLIQYYNGEERAKGNILERFSAQQFPDLHSELNLSSLELGDSALYFCASSATGNNYNEQFFGPGTRLTVL.

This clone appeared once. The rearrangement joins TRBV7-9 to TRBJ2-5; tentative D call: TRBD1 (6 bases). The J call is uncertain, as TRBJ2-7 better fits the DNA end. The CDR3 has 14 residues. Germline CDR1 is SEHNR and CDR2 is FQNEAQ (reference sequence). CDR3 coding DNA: TGTGCCAGCAGCCCCAAGGGGGAGACCTACGAGCAGTACTTC. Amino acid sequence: CASSPKGETYEQYF.

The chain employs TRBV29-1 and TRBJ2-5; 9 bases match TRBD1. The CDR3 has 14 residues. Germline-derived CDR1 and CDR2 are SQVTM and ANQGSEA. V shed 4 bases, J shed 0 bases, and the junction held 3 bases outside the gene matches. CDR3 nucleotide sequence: TGCAGCGTTGCAGGGACAGGGAACCAAGAGACCCAGTACTTC. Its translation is CSVAGTGNQETQYF.

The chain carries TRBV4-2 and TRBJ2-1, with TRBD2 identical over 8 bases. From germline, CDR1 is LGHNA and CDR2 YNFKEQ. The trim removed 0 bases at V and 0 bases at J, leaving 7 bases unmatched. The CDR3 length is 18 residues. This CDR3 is CASSQDSGGGSSYNEQFF. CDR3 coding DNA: TGTGCCAGCAGCCAAGATTCGGGCGGGGGGAGCTCCTACAATGAGCAGTTCTTC.

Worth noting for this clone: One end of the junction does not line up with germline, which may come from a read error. The CDR3 DNA is TGTTCCAGCAGCTCAGGTTCCGAAAAACTGTTTTTT. Translated, it gives CSSSSGSEKLFF. This chain joins TRBV7-9 and TRBJ1-4; no firm D call. Germline CDR1 and CDR2: SEHNR and FQNEAQ (reference sequence). The CDR3 sequence is 12 residues long.

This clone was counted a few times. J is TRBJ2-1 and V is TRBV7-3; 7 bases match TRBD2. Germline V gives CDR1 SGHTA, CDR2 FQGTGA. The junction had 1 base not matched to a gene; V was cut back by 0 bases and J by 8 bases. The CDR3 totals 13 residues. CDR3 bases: TGTGCCAGCAGCTTAACTGCGGGGGATGAGCAGTTCTTC. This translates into CASSLTAGDEQFF.

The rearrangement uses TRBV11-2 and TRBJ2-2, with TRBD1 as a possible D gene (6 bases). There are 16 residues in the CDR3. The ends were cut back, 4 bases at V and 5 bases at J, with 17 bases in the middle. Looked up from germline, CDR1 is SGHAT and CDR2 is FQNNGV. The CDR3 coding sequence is TGTGCCAGCAGCTCTTCTGGTTACAGGGTGACCGGGGAGCTGTTTTTT. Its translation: CASSSSGYRVTGELFF.

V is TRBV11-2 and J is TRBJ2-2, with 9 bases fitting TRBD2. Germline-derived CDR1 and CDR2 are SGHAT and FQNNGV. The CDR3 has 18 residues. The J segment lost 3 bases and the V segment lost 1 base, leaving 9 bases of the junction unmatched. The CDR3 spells CASSLAFTAGGYTGELFF. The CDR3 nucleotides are TGTGCCAGCAGCTTAGCCTTTACAGCGGGAGGCTACACCGGGGAGCTGTTTTTT.

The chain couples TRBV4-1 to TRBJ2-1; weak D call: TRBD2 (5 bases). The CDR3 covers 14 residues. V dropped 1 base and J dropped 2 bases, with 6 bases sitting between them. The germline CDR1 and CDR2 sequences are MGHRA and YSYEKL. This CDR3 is CASSQGGTYNEQFF. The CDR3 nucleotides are TGCGCCAGCAGCCAAGGAGGGACCTACAATGAGCAGTTCTTC.

Here the CDR3 reads CASSRSTSGRVGTPDTQYF. CDR3 sequence (DNA): TGCGCCAGCAGCCGATCGACTAGCGGGAGGGTGGGGACGCCAGATACGCAGTATTTT. J is TRBJ2-3 and V is TRBV4-1; 14 positions match TRBD2. This CDR3 is built from 19 residues. The junction had 13 bases not matched to a gene; V was cut back by 4 bases and J by 4 bases. Germline V gene data show CDR1 as MGHRA and CDR2 as YSYEKL.

CDR3 in amino acids: CSVEGRGGARYTGELFF. The CDR3 nucleotides are TGCAGCGTTGAAGGTCGAGGGGGGGCAAGGTACACCGGGGAGCTGTTTTTT. V is TRBV29-1 and J is TRBJ2-2, with D possibly TRBD2 on 7 matching bases. V shed 1 base and J shed 3 bases, with 18 bases lying between them. Germline CDR1 SQVTM, CDR2 ANQGSEA. The CDR3 consists of 17 residues.

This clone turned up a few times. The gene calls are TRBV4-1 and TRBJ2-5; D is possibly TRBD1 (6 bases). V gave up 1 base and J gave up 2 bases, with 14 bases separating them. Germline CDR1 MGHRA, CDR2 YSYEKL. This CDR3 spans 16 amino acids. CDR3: CASSQGQVLGQETQYF. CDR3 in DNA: TGCGCCAGCAGCCAAGGACAGGTACTTGGGCAAGAGACCCAGTACTTC.

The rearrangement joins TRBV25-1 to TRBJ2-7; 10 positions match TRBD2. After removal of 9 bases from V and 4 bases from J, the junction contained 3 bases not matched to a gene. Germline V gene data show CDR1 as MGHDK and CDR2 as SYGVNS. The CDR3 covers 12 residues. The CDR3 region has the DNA TGTGCCAGTGGGACTAGCGTGTACGAGCAGTACTTC. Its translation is CASGTSVYEQYF.

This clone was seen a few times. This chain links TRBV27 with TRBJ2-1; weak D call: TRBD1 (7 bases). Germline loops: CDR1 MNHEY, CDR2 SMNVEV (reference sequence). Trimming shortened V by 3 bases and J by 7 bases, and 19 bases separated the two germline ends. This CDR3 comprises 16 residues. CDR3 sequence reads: CASSFSPAAGGNEQFF. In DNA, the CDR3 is TGTGCCAGCAGTTTTAGCCCCGCGGCAGGGGGGAATGAGCAGTTCTTC.

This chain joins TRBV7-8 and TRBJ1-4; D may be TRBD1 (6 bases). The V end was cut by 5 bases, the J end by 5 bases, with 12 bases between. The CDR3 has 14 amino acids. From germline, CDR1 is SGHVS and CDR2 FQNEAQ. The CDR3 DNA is TGTGCCAGCAGCCCAGGACAGTTAAATGAAAAACTGTTTTTT. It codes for CASSPGQLNEKLFF.

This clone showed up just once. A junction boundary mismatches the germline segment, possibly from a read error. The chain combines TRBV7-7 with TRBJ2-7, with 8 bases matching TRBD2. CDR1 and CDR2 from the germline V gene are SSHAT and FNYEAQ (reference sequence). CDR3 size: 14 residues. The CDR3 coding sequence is TGTGCTAGCAGCTTTGGAGCGGGAGACTACGAGCAGTACTTC. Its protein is CASSFGAGDYEQYF.

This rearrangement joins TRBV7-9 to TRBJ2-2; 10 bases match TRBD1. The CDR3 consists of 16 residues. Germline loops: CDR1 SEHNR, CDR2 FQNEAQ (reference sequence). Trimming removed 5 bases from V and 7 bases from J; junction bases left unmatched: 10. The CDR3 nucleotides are TGTGCCAGCAGCCTACAGGGACAGGGGATTCACGGGGAGCTGTTTTTT. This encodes CASSLQGQGIHGELFF.

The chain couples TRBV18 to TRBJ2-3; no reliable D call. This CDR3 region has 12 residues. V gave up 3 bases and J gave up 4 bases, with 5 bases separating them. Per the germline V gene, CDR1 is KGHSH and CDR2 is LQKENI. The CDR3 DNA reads TGTGCCAGCTCACCGTCCGCAGATACGCAGTATTTT. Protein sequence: CASSPSADTQYF.

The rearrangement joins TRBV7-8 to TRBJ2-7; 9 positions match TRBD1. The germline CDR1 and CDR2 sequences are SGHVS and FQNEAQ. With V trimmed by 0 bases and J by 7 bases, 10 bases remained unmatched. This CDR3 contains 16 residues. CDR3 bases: TGTGCCAGCAGCTTAGCGACCGGGACAGGGATGGATGAGCAGTACTTC. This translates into CASSLATGTGMDEQYF.

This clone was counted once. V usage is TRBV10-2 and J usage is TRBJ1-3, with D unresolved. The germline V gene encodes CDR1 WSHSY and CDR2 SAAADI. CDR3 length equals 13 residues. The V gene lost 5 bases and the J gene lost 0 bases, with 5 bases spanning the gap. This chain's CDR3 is CASSHTSGNTIYF. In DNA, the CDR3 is TGCGCCAGCAGTCACACCTCTGGAAACACCATATATTTT.

CDR3 nucleotide sequence: TGTGCCAGCAGCTTGAAAAGGACAGTGTTTGACAATGAGCAGTTCTTC. Translation gives CASSLKRTVFDNEQFF. The chain is built from TRBV7-8 and TRBJ2-1; D may be TRBD1 (6 bases). The germline V and J ends were trimmed by 3 bases and 5 bases, with 17 bases remaining between them. The length of the CDR3 is 16 residues. Germline loops: CDR1 SGHVS, CDR2 FQNEAQ.